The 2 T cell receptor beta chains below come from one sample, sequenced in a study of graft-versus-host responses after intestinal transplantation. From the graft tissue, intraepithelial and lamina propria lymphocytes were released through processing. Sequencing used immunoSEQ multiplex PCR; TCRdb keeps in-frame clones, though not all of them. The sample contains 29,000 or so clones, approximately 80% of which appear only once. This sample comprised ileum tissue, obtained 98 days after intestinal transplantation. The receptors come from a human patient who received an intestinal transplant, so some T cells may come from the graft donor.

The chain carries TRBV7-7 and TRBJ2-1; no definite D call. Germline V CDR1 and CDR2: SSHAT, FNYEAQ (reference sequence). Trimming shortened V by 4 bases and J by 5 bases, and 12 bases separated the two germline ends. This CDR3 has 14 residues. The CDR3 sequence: CASSSDPVNNEQFF. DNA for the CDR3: TGTGCCAGCAGCTCCGACCCGGTAAACAATGAGCAGTTCTTC.

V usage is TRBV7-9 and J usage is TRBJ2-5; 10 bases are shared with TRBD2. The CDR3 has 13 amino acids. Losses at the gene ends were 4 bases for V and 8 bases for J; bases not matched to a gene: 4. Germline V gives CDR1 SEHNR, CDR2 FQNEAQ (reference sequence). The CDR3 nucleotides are TGTGCCAGCAGCTCACTAGCGGGGCACACCCAGTACTTC. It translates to CASSSLAGHTQYF.